This TCR beta chain was recorded in a study of T cells after yellow fever vaccination (dated by TCRdb to between 2018 and 2020). In the study overall: The SMART-Seq v4 Ultra Low Input RNA kit was used to prepare libraries from fractions with low cell numbers. Bulk PBMC replicates and cell subsets were isolated from blood drawn at multiple timepoints before and after both primary and secondary immunization. To track T-cell clones before and after primary and booster YFV17D yellow fever vaccination, bulk TCR alpha and beta repertoires were sequenced longitudinally. Two healthy male donors, one aged 18 to 29 and one aged 30 to 40 years, were included in the cohort. Overall study results and their limits: The secondary T-cell response was found to be weaker but faster than the primary response, with a peak reached on day 5 rather than on day 15. Because the study included only a couple of donors, the extent to which the findings can be generalized is limited. FACS-sorted repertoires could contain abundant contaminating clonotypes from the bulk population, so computational filtering was required. A small fraction of clonotypes appeared in both the CD4 and CD8 compartments, likely as a result of convergent recombination. Most clones expanded after primary vaccination were re-detected after the booster (about 96% of CD4 and around 88% of CD8), suggesting broad memory maintenance.

There are a few counts of this clonotype. Its antigen is currently not known. No much larger clone is present one base from it, and per-base qualities are unavailable. TCR cDNA was made using 5'RACE template switching, a step that added a universal primer site and unique molecular identifiers. Priming for cDNA synthesis came from both the TCR alpha and TCR beta constant segments. Two PCR steps were used to amplify libraries, with sample barcodes and sequencing adapters being added in the second step. Sequencing of the libraries was done on either Illumina HiSeq 2500 (2x100 bp) or NovaSeq (2x150 bp). From the authors' description of their analysis: Reads were demultiplexed and collapsed into UMI consensus sequences with MIGEC, and V(D)J alignment was performed with MiXCR. Vaccine-responding clonotypes were identified with edgeR using replicate PBMC samples, with FDR below 0.01 and a log2 fold change above 5 up to day 15 being required. Each bulk clonotype received a CD4 or CD8 identity based on whether the sequenced CD4 or CD8 repertoire contained that clonotype at higher abundance. TCRdb itself trimmed the public reads at Q25 with fastp, ran MiXCR and retained productive beta chains. For every CDR3 protein sequence, its rows merge into one entry that carries the most common genes and DNA. The V and J calls and clone size are TCRdb's, not the authors'. This sample has 610,000 or so distinct CDR3 sequences in its table, and roughly an eighth of those were observed once. About 15% of the sample belongs to the ten largest clones.

The treatment or condition label for this specimen denotes: live attenuated yellow fever vaccine strain. Two biological replicates of bulk PBMCs were collected at each blood-draw timepoint. PBMCs were isolated from peripheral blood using a standard Ficoll-Paque protocol. RNA was extracted with TriZol from bulk PBMCs, CD4 and CD8 fractions, and dextramer-positive and dextramer-negative fractions. The germline V gene (reference sequence) sets CDR1 to DFQATT and CDR2 to SNEGSKA. The CDR3 starts with the cysteine, ends with the phenylalanine, and has 13 residues. Only CDR3 DNA is held: 39 bases, read in frame from base 1.

Recombination connected TRBV20-1 to TRBJ2-1; the D gene cannot be named for sure. The clonotype comes from a man aged 30-40 years who received the YFV17D yellow fever vaccine. The source material was PBMCs, sampled on the day of the yellow fever booster vaccination. The CDR3 reads as follows: CSPTRPGHNEQFF. The nucleotide sequence is TGCAGCCCGACCCGACCCGGTCACAATGAGCAGTTCTTC.